The 16 T cell receptor beta chains reported below all come from one sample, sequenced in a study of shared clonotypes between healthy human individuals. The table came from immunoSEQ multiplex PCR; TCRdb's copy has only in-frame clones and leaves some out. Seen here are 2 million to 2.5 million clones, roughly 90% observed once, and the top ten hold more than 0.35%. The sample comprised naive CD4+ T cells from PBMCs. Described subset: CD45RA+ positively selected. All receptors derive from a man aged 18 to 29 in good health. Some clones in this sample may be carry-over from other donors' samples.

This clone came up a few times. The same CDR3 can be traced to other DNA sequences in this sample. The chain uses TRBV7-7 and TRBJ2-5, with D perhaps matching TRBD1 or TRBD2 (5 bases each). The V gene lost 6 bases and the J gene lost 4 bases, with 6 bases spanning the gap. Germline assignment: CDR1 SSHAT and CDR2 FNYEAQ (reference sequence). The CDR3 loop spans 11 amino acids. The CDR3 region has the DNA TGTGCCAGCAGTGGGGGAGAGACCCAGTACTTC. It translates to CASSGGETQYF.

The chain has TRBV7-6 and TRBJ1-2; perhaps TRBD1 as D (5 bases). V was shortened by 1 base and J by 6 bases, with 15 bases between the two germline ends. This CDR3 is built from 15 residues. The germline gives CDR1 SGHVS, CDR2 FNYEAQ. CDR3 coding DNA: TGTGCCAGCAGCTTAGATATGACCAGAGGGGATGGCTACACCTTC. It is translated as CASSLDMTRGDGYTF. Using reference TRBV7-6 and TRBJ1-2 for the parts outside the CDR3, the full variable domain is GAGVSQSPRYKVTKRGQDVALRCDPISGHVSLYWYRQALGQGPEFLTYFNYEAQQDKSGLPNDRFSAERPEGSISTLTIQRTEQRDSAMYRCASSLDMTRGDGYTFGSGTRLTVV.

The chain links TRBV11-2 to TRBJ2-3, with TRBD2 identical over 10 bases. The CDR3 extends over 14 amino acids. In germline, CDR1 is SGHAT, CDR2 FQNNGV. With V trimmed by 5 bases and J by 5 bases, 4 bases remained unmatched. The CDR3 spells CASSNRLAGDTQYF. For the CDR3, the DNA is TGTGCCAGCAGCAATCGACTAGCGGGAGATACGCAGTATTTT.

The V call is TRBV5-8, the J call TRBJ2-1; TRBD2 agrees at 10 bases. This CDR3 is built from 15 residues. Per germline, CDR1 SGHTS and CDR2 YDEGEE. The ends lost 1 base at V and 4 bases at J; junction bases unmatched: 2. CDR3 in amino acids: CASSLRTSGYNEQFF. The CDR3 DNA is TGTGCCAGCAGCTTGCGGACTAGCGGTTACAATGAGCAGTTCTTC.

This sequence joins TRBV11-1 and TRBJ1-2; the D is unclear. Trimming pared 5 bases from V and 8 bases from J, leaving 12 bases between. The CDR3 extends over 12 amino acids. Per the germline V gene, CDR1 is SGHAT and CDR2 is FQDESV (reference sequence). For the CDR3, the DNA is TGTGCCAGCAGCCCAGGCCTGGGGGGCTACACCTTC. It encodes CASSPGLGGYTF.

The J gene is TRBJ1-2, the V gene TRBV28; D gene ambiguous. From germline, CDR1 is MDHEN and CDR2 SYDVKM. This CDR3 has 14 amino acids. V was cut by 7 bases and J by 3 bases, with 15 bases left in between. This chain's CDR3 is CASTSGGEDYGYTF. CDR3 coding DNA: TGTGCCAGCACCTCGGGTGGGGAAGACTATGGCTACACCTTC.

The rearrangement uses TRBV11-2 and TRBJ1-4; D call uncertain. The V end lost 2 bases, the J end lost 8 bases, and 12 bases lay between the germline ends. Germline assignment: CDR1 SGHAT and CDR2 FQNNGV. The length of the CDR3 is 14 residues. CDR3 protein: CASSLLVPDEKLFF. CDR3 nucleotide sequence: TGTGCCAGCAGCTTATTGGTACCCGACGAAAAACTGTTTTTT.

V and J are TRBV5-1 and TRBJ2-1; 10 nucleotides line up with TRBD2. Germline V lookup: CDR1 SGHRS, CDR2 YFSETQ. V shed 5 bases, J shed 4 bases, and the junction held 12 bases outside the gene matches. This CDR3 contains 17 residues. The CDR3 loop reads CASRLSGTSAIYNEQFF. DNA for the CDR3: TGCGCCAGCAGACTCTCCGGGACTAGCGCAATATACAATGAGCAGTTCTTC.

A single count supports this clone. This chain uses TRBV9 with TRBJ1-4, with D tentatively TRBD1 (6 bases). CDR3 length: 16 residues. The germline V gene has CDR1 SGDLS and CDR2 YYNGEE. The V and J ends lost 0 bases and 0 bases respectively, with 9 bases between them. The CDR3 bases are TGTGCCAGCAGCGTAGAGGGGACAACAACTAATGAAAAACTGTTTTTT. This codes for CASSVEGTTTNEKLFF.

The gene calls are TRBV11-2 and TRBJ2-1, with 12 nucleotides matching TRBD2. This CDR3 region has 14 residues. Losses at the gene ends were 5 bases for V and 15 bases for J; bases not matched to a gene: 11. Germline V gene lookup returns CDR1 SGHAT and CDR2 FQNNGV. For the CDR3, the DNA is TGTGCCAGCAGCGCTCCTTTTGGACTAGCGGGACCGTTCTTC. Its protein product is CASSAPFGLAGPFF.

The chain carries TRBV19 and TRBJ1-5; 7 bases fit TRBD1. Germline CDR1 is LNHDA and CDR2 is SQIVND (reference sequence). This CDR3 contains 15 residues. V lost 4 bases, J lost 5 bases, and 8 bases stayed unmatched. The CDR3: CASSSPSTGHQPQHF. CDR3 bases: TGTGCCAGTAGTAGCCCCTCGACAGGGCATCAGCCCCAGCATTTT.

The rearrangement links TRBV28 to TRBJ2-1; TRBD2 aligns across 10 bases. Losses at the gene ends were 5 bases for V and 8 bases for J; bases not matched to a gene: 12. Germline-derived CDR1 and CDR2 are MDHEN and SYDVKM. The CDR3 is 16 residues long. This CDR3 is CASSPQRASGSHEQFF. The CDR3 bases are TGTGCCAGCAGTCCCCAGAGGGCTAGCGGGAGTCATGAGCAGTTCTTC.

The gene calls are TRBV14 and TRBJ2-1; D remains unclear. The germline CDR1 and CDR2 sequences are SGHDN and FVKESK. Trimming shortened V by 1 base and J by 4 bases, and 8 bases separated the two germline ends. The CDR3 loop spans 14 amino acids. The chain's CDR3 is CASSQVTAYNEQFF. CDR3 nucleotides: TGTGCCAGCAGCCAAGTGACCGCTTACAATGAGCAGTTCTTC.

This clone was detected only once. V usage is TRBV7-9 and J usage is TRBJ2-3, with D possibly TRBD2 on 5 matching bases. The germline V gene has CDR1 SEHNR and CDR2 FQNEAQ (reference sequence). Between the trimmed V and J ends, which lost 5 bases and 6 bases, there was a span of 18 bases. This CDR3 comprises 15 residues. CDR3 in amino acids: CASSPRGLGGDTQYF. In nucleotides, the CDR3 is TGTGCCAGCAGCCCAAGAGGGTTAGGTGGGGATACGCAGTATTTT. The full variable domain, its missing parts supplied by reference TRBV7-9 and TRBJ2-3, is DTGVSQNPRHKITKRGQNVTFRCDPISEHNRLYWYRQTLGQGPEFLTYFQNEAQLEKSRLLSDRFSAERPKGSFSTLEIQRTEQGDSAMYLCASSPRGLGGDTQYFGPGTRLTVL.

The J gene is TRBJ2-5, the V gene TRBV15, with D unresolved. The V gene's germline CDR1 is LNHNV and CDR2 YYDKDF (reference sequence). This CDR3 has 14 residues. Trimming took 5 bases from V and 0 from J, leaving 10 bases between them. CDR3 loop: CATSPYGYQETQYF. The DNA for the CDR3 is TGTGCCACCAGCCCCTATGGCTACCAAGAGACCCAGTACTTC.

The chain links TRBV29-1 to TRBJ2-3, with D maybe TRBD2 (7 bases). V lost 7 bases and J lost 5, with 16 bases in between. The CDR3 consists of 13 residues. Germline V CDR1 and CDR2: SQVTM, ANQGSEA. This CDR3 is CSAREGGRDTQYF. The CDR3 DNA is TGCAGCGCCAGAGAGGGGGGGCGAGATACGCAGTATTTT.